The text below deals with one T cell receptor beta chain. Antigen specificity is unknown. These data belong to a study of T-cell reconstitution after alpha-beta-depleted transplantation in children. Overall study findings and caveats: At one year after transplant, newly produced T cells mostly accounted for T-cell counts and diversity. Approximately two months post-transplant, alpha-beta T cells reportedly originated from several hundred expanded graft clones.

Preparing the TCRbeta library involved the use of unique molecular identifiers. Each CDR3 protein is one row after TCRdb ran MiXCR on the PCR reads. The sample gives some 3,300 distinct CDR3 sequences, 22% of which show up once; 24% is in the top ten. V was pared by 0 bases and J by 1 base, with 8 bases between. Looked up from germline, CDR1 is SGHRS and CDR2 is YFSETQ. The length of the CDR3 is 14 residues. The V and J genes are TRBV5-1 and TRBJ2-7; D is ambiguous. The sample here was PBMCs, mostly from graft donor cells, taken 60 days after TCRalphabeta/CD19-depleted stem cell transplant. This TCR came from a male patient aged 2-15 years who had a stem cell transplant for acute lymphoblastic leukemia, so the T cells may come from the graft donor. CDR3 in amino acids: CASSLVGGSYEQYF. CDR3 nucleotide sequence: TGCGCCAGCAGCTTGGTAGGCGGTTCCTACGAGCAGTACTTC.